The present entry profiles one T cell receptor beta chain with its context. Its antigen is not known. This sample stems from a study of cytomegalovirus exposure and HLA in healthy donors. Study findings and constraints: Several of the most significant clusters appeared, in a later analysis, to be linked to common viral pathogens.

In the PCR, 60 Vbeta and 13 Jbeta primers were used. Repertoires were generated with immunoSEQ multiplex PCR, while TCRdb's copy carries only in-frame clones and drops some. The sample records about 200,000 clones, roughly 13% being singletons. Trimming removed 1 base from V and 0 bases from J, with 7 bases in between. The CDR3 totals 15 residues. In germline, CDR1 is MNHNS, CDR2 SASEGT. The sequence derives from a man aged 50 to 60 in good health and CMV-seropositive. Source material: PBMCs. This chain links TRBV6-1 with TRBJ1-3; D is undetermined. CDR3 residues: CASSEGHFSGNTIYF. The DNA for the CDR3 is TGTGCCAGCAGTGAAGGACATTTCTCTGGAAACACCATATATTTT.